This T cell receptor beta chain was obtained from a study of spatial heterogeneity in lung cancer. About the research overall: Roughly two years after resection was the median timing of the follow-up PBMC samples, which were sequenced when available.

As to time point: blood at routine non-recurrence follow-up after resection. Germline CDR1 reads MNHEY; CDR2 reads SMNVEV (reference sequence). V dropped 7 bases and J dropped 9 bases, with 13 bases sitting between them. This CDR3 has 12 residues. Each CDR3 protein gets one entry after TCRdb re-called the 5' RACE reads with MiXCR. The table has 9,000 to 13,000 distinct CDR3 sequences, about 9.5% seen once. The table lists this clonotype with many counts. This sequence was found in a female donor with early-stage non-small cell lung cancer. V gene TRBV27 combines with J gene TRBJ2-1; D remains ambiguous. The sample was PBMCs, taken at follow-up. The CDR3 DNA sequence: TGTGCCAGCAAAAAAATTAAGGGTGAGCAGTTCTTC. Its translation is CASKKIKGEQFF.